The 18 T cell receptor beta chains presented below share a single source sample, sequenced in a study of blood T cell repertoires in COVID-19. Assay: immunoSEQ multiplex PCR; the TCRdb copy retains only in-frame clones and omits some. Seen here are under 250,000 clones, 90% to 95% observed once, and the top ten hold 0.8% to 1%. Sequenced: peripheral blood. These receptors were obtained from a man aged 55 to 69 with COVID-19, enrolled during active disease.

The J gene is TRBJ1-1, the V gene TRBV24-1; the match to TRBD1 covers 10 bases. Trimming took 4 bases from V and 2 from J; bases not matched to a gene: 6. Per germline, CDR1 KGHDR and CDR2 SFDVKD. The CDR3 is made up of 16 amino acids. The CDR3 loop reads CATSDRRDRGNTEAFF. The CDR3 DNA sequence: TGTGCCACCAGTGACCGCCGGGACAGGGGAAACACTGAAGCTTTCTTT.

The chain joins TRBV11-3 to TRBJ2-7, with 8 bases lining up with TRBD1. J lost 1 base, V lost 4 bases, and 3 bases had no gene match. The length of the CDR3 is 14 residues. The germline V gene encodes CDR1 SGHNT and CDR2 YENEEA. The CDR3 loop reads CASSSGTGSYEQYF. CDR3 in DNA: TGTGCCAGCAGCTCCGGGACAGGTTCCTACGAGCAGTACTTC. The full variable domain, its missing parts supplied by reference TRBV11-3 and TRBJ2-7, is EAGVVQSPRYKIIEKKQPVAFWCNPISGHNTLYWYLQNLGQGPELLIRYENEEAVDDSQLPKDRFSAERLKGVDSTLKIQPAELGDSAVYLCASSSGTGSYEQYFGPGTRLTVT.

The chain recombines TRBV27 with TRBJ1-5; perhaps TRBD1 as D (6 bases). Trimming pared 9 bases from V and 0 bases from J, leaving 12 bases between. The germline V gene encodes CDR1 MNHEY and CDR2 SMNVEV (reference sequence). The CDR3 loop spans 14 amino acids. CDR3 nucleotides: TGTGCCAGTACGGACAGCCCTAGCAATCAGCCCCAGCATTTT. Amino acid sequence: CASTDSPSNQPQHF.

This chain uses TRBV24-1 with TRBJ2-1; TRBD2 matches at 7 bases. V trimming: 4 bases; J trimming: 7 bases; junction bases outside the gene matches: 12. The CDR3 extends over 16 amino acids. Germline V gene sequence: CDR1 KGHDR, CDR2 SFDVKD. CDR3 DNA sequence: TGTGCCACCAGTGACGCCCCAGCGGGACGGGGGAATGAGCAGTTCTTC. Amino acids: CATSDAPAGRGNEQFF.

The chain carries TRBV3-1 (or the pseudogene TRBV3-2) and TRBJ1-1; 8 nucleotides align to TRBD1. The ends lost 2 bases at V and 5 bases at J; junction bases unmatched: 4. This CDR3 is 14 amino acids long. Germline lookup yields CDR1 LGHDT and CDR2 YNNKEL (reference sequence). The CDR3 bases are TGTGCCAGCAGCCAACAGGGGGCGGCGACTGAAGCTTTCTTT. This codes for CASSQQGAATEAFF.

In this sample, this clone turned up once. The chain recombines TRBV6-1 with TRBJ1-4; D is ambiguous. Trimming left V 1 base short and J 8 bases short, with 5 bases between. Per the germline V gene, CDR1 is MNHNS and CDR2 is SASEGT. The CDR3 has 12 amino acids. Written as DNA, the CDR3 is TGTGCCAGCAGTGAAGTCACAGAAAAACTGTTTTTT. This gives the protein CASSEVTEKLFF.

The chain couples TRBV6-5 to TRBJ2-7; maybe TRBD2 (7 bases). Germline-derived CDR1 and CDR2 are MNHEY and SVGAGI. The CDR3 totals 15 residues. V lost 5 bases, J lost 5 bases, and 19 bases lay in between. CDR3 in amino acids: CASSPGGPGVHEQYF. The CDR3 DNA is TGTGCCAGCAGTCCGGGGGGCCCTGGGGTACACGAGCAGTACTTC.

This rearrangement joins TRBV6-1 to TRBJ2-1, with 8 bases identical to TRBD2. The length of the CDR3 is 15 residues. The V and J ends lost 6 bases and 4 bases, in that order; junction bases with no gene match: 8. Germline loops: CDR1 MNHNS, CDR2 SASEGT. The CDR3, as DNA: TGTGCCAGCAGCGAAAGACTAGCGCAATACAATGAGCAGTTCTTC. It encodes CASSERLAQYNEQFF.

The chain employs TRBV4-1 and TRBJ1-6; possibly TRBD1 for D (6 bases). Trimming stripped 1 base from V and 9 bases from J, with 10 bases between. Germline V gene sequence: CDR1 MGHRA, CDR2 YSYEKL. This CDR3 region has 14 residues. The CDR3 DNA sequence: TGCGCCAGCAGCCAAGTACAGGGTGTTTCACCCCTCCACTTT. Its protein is CASSQVQGVSPLHF.

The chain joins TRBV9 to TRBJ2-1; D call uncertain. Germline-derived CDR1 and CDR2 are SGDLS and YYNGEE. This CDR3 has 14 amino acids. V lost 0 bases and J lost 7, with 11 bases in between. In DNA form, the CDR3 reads TGTGCCAGCAGCGTAGACGCGCTAGTAAATGAGCAGTTCTTC. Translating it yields CASSVDALVNEQFF.

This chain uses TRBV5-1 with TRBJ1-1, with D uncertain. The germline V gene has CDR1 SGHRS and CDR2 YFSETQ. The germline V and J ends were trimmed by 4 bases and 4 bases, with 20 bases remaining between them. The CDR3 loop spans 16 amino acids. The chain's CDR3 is CASSAVQGLAGTEAFF. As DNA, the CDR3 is TGCGCCAGCAGCGCGGTCCAAGGTTTGGCGGGCACTGAAGCTTTCTTT.

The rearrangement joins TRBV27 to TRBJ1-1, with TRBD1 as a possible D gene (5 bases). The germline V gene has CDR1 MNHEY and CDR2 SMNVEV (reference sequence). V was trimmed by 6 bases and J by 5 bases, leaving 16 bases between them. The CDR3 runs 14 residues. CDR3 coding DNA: TGTGCCAGCAGCTCCGCCGGGGGTCGGACTGAAGCTTTCTTT. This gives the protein CASSSAGGRTEAFF.

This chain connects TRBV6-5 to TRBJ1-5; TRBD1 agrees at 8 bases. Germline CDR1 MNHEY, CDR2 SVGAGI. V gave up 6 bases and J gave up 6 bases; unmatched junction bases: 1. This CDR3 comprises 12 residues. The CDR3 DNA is TGTGCCAGCAGGACAGGGGTTCAGCCCCAGCATTTT. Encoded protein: CASRTGVQPQHF.

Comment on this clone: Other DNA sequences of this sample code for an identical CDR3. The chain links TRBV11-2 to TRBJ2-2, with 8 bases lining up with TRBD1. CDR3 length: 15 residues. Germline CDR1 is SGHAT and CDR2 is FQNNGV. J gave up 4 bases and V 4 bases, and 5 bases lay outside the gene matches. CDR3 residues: CASSSDRVGTGELFF. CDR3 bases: TGTGCCAGCAGCTCGGACAGGGTGGGCACCGGGGAGCTGTTTTTT.

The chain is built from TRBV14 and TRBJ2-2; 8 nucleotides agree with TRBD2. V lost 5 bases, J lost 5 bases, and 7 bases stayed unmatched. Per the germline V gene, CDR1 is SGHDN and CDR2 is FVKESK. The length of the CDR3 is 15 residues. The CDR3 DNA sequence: TGTGCCAGCAGCAAAGTCATAGCGGGAACCGGGGAGCTGTTTTTT. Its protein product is CASSKVIAGTGELFF.

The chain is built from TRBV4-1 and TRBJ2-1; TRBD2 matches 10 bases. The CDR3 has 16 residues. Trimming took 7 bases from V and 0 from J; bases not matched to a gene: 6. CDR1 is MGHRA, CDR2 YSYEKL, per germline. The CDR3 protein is CASNPGLASSYNEQFF. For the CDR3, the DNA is TGCGCCAGCAACCCGGGACTAGCGAGCTCCTACAATGAGCAGTTCTTC.

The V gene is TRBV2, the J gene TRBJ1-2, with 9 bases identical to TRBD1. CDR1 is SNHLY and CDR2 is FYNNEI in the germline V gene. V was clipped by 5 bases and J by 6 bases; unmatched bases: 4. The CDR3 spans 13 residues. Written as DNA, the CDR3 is TGTGCCAGCAGTATGAGGACAGGGGATGGCTACACCTTC. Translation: CASSMRTGDGYTF.

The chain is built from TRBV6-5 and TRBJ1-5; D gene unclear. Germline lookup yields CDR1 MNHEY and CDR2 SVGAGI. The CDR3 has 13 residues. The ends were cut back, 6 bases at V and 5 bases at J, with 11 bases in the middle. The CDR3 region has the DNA TGTGCCAGCAGCCTAGAAACCTATCAGCCCCAGCATTTT. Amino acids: CASSLETYQPQHF.